This TCR beta chain was sequenced in a study of blood T cell repertoires in COVID-19. The CDR3 extends over 14 amino acids. CDR1 is SQVTM, CDR2 ANQGSEA, per germline. Between the trimmed V and J ends, which lost 7 bases and 3 bases, there was a span of 18 bases. TCRdb's table, derived via immunoSEQ multiplex PCR, lists solely in-frame clones and lacks some. The data hold around 200,000 clones, with about nine tenths observed a single time. The chain employs TRBV29-1 and TRBJ1-1, with D uncertain. The sample taken for sequencing was peripheral blood. The source of this sequence is a man in his late teens or twenties with active or convalescent COVID-19. The CDR3 DNA reads TGCAGCGCCTCCGGGGAAAAGGTGGACACTGAAGCTTTCTTT. This sequence encodes CSASGEKVDTEAFF.